This TCR beta chain stems from a study of blood T cells in healthy people across ages. Study at large: The template switching approach captured approximately one barcoded beta molecule for every two T cells. Study-level results: The recorded TCR beta diversity per million T cells decreased in a roughly linear manner with age.

Primed by a sample-barcoded 5' primer and a J-beta primer mix, a second PCR proceeded for 7 to 11 cycles. Via MiXCR, TCRdb re-called the 5' RACE reads, giving one row per CDR3 protein. The repertoire consists of 1.5 million to 2 million distinct CDR3 sequences, with approximately 39% occurring once and the leading ten covering roughly 23%. To note about this clonotype: Antigen specificity is unknown.

Germline V gene data show CDR1 as PRHDT and CDR2 as FYEKMQ (reference sequence). Trimming took 1 base from V and 3 from J, leaving 10 bases between them. The CDR3 length is 16 residues. The donors, aged roughly 6 to 95, were healthy Caucasians from Russia. The V call is TRBV13, the J call TRBJ2-6, with D maybe TRBD1 (5 bases). Sequenced input: blood. This sequence originates from a human donor in good health. The CDR3 DNA reads as TGTGCCAGCAGCTTAGCCAGGGTATATGGGGCCAACGTCCTGACTTTC. Translating it yields CASSLARVYGANVLTF.